The 18 T cell receptor beta chains below were found in one sample sequenced in a study of a mutant IDH1 vaccine in newly diagnosed glioma. Method: immunoSEQ multiplex PCR; TCRdb's copy keeps in-frame clones and lacks some. Among under 80,000 clones listed, 80% to 90% were seen once. The time point: baseline, week 1 (first vaccination visit). Indicated treatment: pre-vaccination baseline after standard-of-care therapy. The sequenced sample was PBMCs, obtained from a glioma patient treated with radiotherapy, temozolomide or both. All receptors derive from a man younger than 45 with glioma.

The chain couples TRBV19 to TRBJ2-3; 10 positions agree with TRBD2. Germline V gene lookup returns CDR1 LNHDA and CDR2 SQIVND (reference sequence). V gave up 3 bases and J gave up 2 bases; unmatched junction bases: 11. This CDR3 has 18 residues. CDR3 region: CASSIGSGGAAYTDTQYF. The CDR3 nucleotides are TGTGCCAGTAGTATCGGGAGCGGGGGGGCCGCTTACACAGATACGCAGTATTTT.

The chain couples TRBV15 to TRBJ2-7; no clear D gene. V gave up 4 bases and J gave up 0 bases, with 10 bases separating them. The CDR3 has 14 amino acids. The germline V gene encodes CDR1 LNHNV and CDR2 YYDKDF (reference sequence). The CDR3 reads CATSMGLSSYEQYF. In nucleotides, the CDR3 is TGTGCCACCAGCATGGGCTTAAGCTCCTACGAGCAGTACTTC.

This clone was detected once. The chain employs TRBV15 and TRBJ1-2, with TRBD1 as a possible D gene (5 bases). The germline V gene has CDR1 LNHNV and CDR2 YYDKDF (reference sequence). The V end lost 1 base, the J end lost 3 bases, and 9 bases lay between the germline ends. The CDR3 contains 14 residues. CDR3 in DNA: TGTGCCACCAGCAGAGGGAGACAGCACTATGGCTACACCTTC. Its protein is CATSRGRQHYGYTF.

V is TRBV11-3 and J is TRBJ2-3; D is uncertain. This CDR3 spans 18 amino acids. Looked up from germline, CDR1 is SGHNT and CDR2 is YENEEA. V gave up 4 bases and J gave up 2 bases, with 22 bases separating them. CDR3 nucleotide sequence: TGTGCCAGCAGCTCCTTGCCGGACGTGAAGATCGACACAGATACGCAGTATTTT. This translates into CASSSLPDVKIDTDTQYF.

V is TRBV7-9 and J is TRBJ2-5; no reliable D call. The J call may be wrong; the DNA end is better matched by TRBJ2-7. The CDR3 covers 13 residues. Germline V gives CDR1 SEHNR, CDR2 FQNEAQ (reference sequence). The CDR3 DNA reads TGTGCCAGCAGCTTAATAACATACCACGAGCAGTACTTC. Its protein is CASSLITYHEQYF.

The J gene is TRBJ2-5, the V gene TRBV19; D ambiguous. This CDR3 is built from 15 residues. Germline-derived CDR1 and CDR2 are LNHDA and SQIVND (reference sequence). V gave up 3 bases and J gave up 2 bases, with 13 bases separating them. This CDR3 is CASSILGTTQETQYF. For the CDR3, the DNA is TGTGCCAGTAGTATCTTGGGTACAACTCAAGAGACCCAGTACTTC.

This chain links TRBV5-5 with TRBJ1-1; possibly TRBD1 for D (6 bases). The V end was cut by 1 base, the J end by 0 bases, with 13 bases between. The germline gives CDR1 SGHKS, CDR2 YYEKEE (reference sequence). CDR3 length equals 16 residues. The CDR3 here is CASSLMGALVNTEAFF. The CDR3 coding sequence is TGTGCCAGCAGCTTGATGGGGGCCTTAGTGAACACTGAAGCTTTCTTT.

The chain joins TRBV6-5 to TRBJ1-2, with TRBD1 matching 9 bases. The CDR3 contains 14 residues. Germline-derived CDR1 and CDR2 are MNHEY and SVGAGI. The J segment lost 10 bases and the V segment lost 3 bases, leaving 9 bases of the junction unmatched. CDR3 sequence reads: CASSYHRGPVDYTF. As DNA, the CDR3 is TGTGCCAGCAGTTATCACAGGGGGCCCGTTGACTACACCTTC.

The J gene is TRBJ2-3, the V gene TRBV4-2; 9 positions match TRBD1. The ends lost 0 bases at V and 3 bases at J; junction bases unmatched: 4. The CDR3 is made up of 16 amino acids. Germline V gene lookup returns CDR1 LGHNA and CDR2 YNFKEQ. The CDR3 is CASSQDGTGRTDTQYF. Here the CDR3 DNA reads TGTGCCAGCAGCCAAGATGGGACAGGGCGGACAGATACGCAGTATTTT.

This clone was seen once. The V and J genes are TRBV10-1 and TRBJ2-3, with D possibly called TRBD1 or TRBD2 (5 bases each). The CDR3 consists of 21 residues. Germline values: CDR1 WNHNN, CDR2 SYGVQD (reference sequence). V gave up 4 bases and J gave up 6 bases, with 35 bases separating them. The CDR3 DNA follows: TGCGCCAGCAGTGGTCACTCGTCCCAACTAGGTGGGGCCCCCCCTGGCGATACGCAGTATTTT. Translated, it gives CASSGHSSQLGGAPPGDTQYF.

This clone was observed once. This sequence joins TRBV11-3 and TRBJ2-7, with 7 bases fitting TRBD1. Germline values: CDR1 SGHNT, CDR2 YENEEA. Germline trimming cut 6 bases from V and 4 bases from J; bases unmatched to any gene: 9. CDR3 length: 14 residues. The chain's CDR3 is CASSPYRGAYEQYF. In nucleotides, the CDR3 is TGTGCCAGCAGTCCGTACAGGGGAGCATACGAGCAGTACTTC.

V is TRBV7-9 and J is TRBJ2-5; D is undetermined. The V gene's germline CDR1 is SEHNR and CDR2 FQNEAQ (reference sequence). The length of the CDR3 is 15 residues. V lost 2 bases to trimming and J lost 2 bases, with 12 bases between them. The CDR3 bases are TGTGCCAGCAGCTTATTTGGTCAGAAGCAAGAGACCCAGTACTTC. It encodes CASSLFGQKQETQYF.

This clone was seen a single time. The V gene is TRBV19, the J gene TRBJ2-7; no reliable D call. Germline V lookup: CDR1 LNHDA, CDR2 SQIVND (reference sequence). The CDR3 runs 13 residues. The V and J ends lost 4 bases and 2 bases respectively, with 9 bases between them. The CDR3 DNA is TGTGCCAGTAGTACTCACGGCGCCTACGAGCAGTACTTC. Its translation: CASSTHGAYEQYF.

This rearrangement joins TRBV19 to TRBJ2-7; possibly TRBD1 for D (6 bases). With 4 bases removed from V and 2 bases from J, the gap between germline ends came to 12 bases. The CDR3 is 14 amino acids. Germline values: CDR1 LNHDA, CDR2 SQIVND (reference sequence). In DNA form, the CDR3 reads TGTGCCAGTAGTAGCGGACAGAACCCCTACGAGCAGTACTTC. This encodes CASSSGQNPYEQYF.

The chain is built from TRBV18 and TRBJ2-5; the D gene is possibly TRBD2 (6 bases). Looked up from germline, CDR1 is KGHSH and CDR2 is LQKENI. V was cut by 2 bases and J by 3 bases, with 10 bases left in between. The CDR3 runs to 14 residues. CDR3 amino acids: CASSPVSGEETQYF. The DNA for the CDR3 is TGTGCCAGCTCACCAGTATCGGGGGAAGAGACCCAGTACTTC.

The V call is TRBV29-1, the J call TRBJ1-2; the match to TRBD1 covers 7 bases. Germline trimming cut 7 bases from V and 2 bases from J; bases unmatched to any gene: 7. Germline values: CDR1 SQVTM, CDR2 ANQGSEA. The CDR3 has 13 residues. In nucleotides, the CDR3 is TGCAGCGCCGACGTGACAGGGAACTATGGCTACACCTTC. Encoded protein: CSADVTGNYGYTF.

This clone was counted between two and nine times. The chain couples TRBV6-5 to TRBJ1-1; a possible D gene is TRBD1 (5 bases). V lost 2 bases, J lost 3 bases, and 7 bases lay in between. The germline V gene encodes CDR1 MNHEY and CDR2 SVGAGI. The CDR3 is 13 amino acids. CDR3 sequence reads: CASSYDRYTEAFF. The CDR3 bases are TGTGCCAGCAGTTACGACAGATACACTGAAGCTTTCTTT.

This clone has just a few counts. The V and J genes are TRBV2 and TRBJ1-1, with 10 bases identical to TRBD1. The V segment lost 3 bases and the J segment 3 bases; nucleotides outside the gene matches: 1. Germline V gene data show CDR1 as SNHLY and CDR2 as FYNNEI. The CDR3 runs 14 residues. Here the CDR3 reads CASSEDRGDTEAFF. The CDR3 DNA sequence: TGTGCCAGCAGTGAGGACAGGGGGGACACTGAAGCTTTCTTT.